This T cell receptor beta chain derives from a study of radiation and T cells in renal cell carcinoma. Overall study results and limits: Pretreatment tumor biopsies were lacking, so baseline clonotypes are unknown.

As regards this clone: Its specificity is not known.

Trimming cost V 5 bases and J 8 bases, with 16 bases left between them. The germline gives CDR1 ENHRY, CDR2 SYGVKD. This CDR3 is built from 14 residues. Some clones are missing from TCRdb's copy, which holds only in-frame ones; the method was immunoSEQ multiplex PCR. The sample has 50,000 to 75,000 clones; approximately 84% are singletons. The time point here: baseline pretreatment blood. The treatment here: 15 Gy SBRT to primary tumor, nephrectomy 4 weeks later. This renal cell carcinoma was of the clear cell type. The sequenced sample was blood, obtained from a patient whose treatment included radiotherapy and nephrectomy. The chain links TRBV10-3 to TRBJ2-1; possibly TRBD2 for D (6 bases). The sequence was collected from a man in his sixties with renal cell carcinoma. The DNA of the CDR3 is TGTGCCATCAGTCCTCGGGACTCCTCTCATGAGCAGTTCTTC. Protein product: CAISPRDSSHEQFF.